This TCR beta chain was captured in a study of T cell responses to AZD1222 COVID-19 vaccine. With V trimmed by 5 bases and J by 8 bases, 11 bases remained unmatched. The CDR3 consists of 15 residues. CDR1 SEHNR and CDR2 FQNEAQ come from the germline V gene (reference sequence). Of note for this clone: Its antigen remains unidentified.

Whole-study findings and limits: Most donors were white British, females outnumbered males, and clonal diversity was possibly underestimated.

Profiling relied on immunoSEQ multiplex PCR, and the TCRdb table lists in-frame clones only, not all of them. The sample holds roughly 170,000 clones; approximately 94% are singletons and the top ten take around 1.6%. Recipients boosted at about 4 weeks or about 12 weeks are pooled. This specimen was peripheral blood, taken 28 days after the second AZD1222 dose. V and J are TRBV7-9 and TRBJ1-2; 10 bases map to TRBD1. This clonotype originated in an adult who received the AZD1222 COVID-19 vaccine. CDR3 DNA: TGTGCCAGCAGCCGGGACAGGGGAGGAGGGAGCGGCTACACCTTC. It codes for CASSRDRGGGSGYTF.